The 14 T cell receptor beta chains listed next were all sequenced from one sample in a study of shared clonotypes between healthy human individuals (dated by TCRdb to about 2020). Libraries were prepared through the immunoSEQ multiplex PCR assay. TCRdb retrieved this table from immuneACCESS and kept in-frame rearrangements only. Not all clones are present; in checked studies, unresolved V genes account for under half, and no reason is known for the remainder. This sample is represented by approximately 1.4 million clones; 95% to 99% of them were singletons. The ten largest clones capture about 0.42% of the sample. Material for sequencing was naive CD4+ T cells sorted from blood. The cell subset or site label here, explained by the study, means: CD45RA+ positively selected. These TCRs come from a man between 25 and 39 years old in good health.

This sequence joins TRBV12-5 and TRBJ2-7; D is possibly TRBD1 (5 bases). The CDR3 totals 16 residues. Trimming removed 3 bases at V and 3 bases at J, with 18 bases between. In germline, CDR1 is LGHNT, CDR2 FRNRAP. In DNA form, the CDR3 reads TGTGCTAGTGGTTTACAGGACCGACGAGGTCTCTACGAGCAGTACTTC. The encoded protein is CASGLQDRRGLYEQYF.

This chain connects TRBV19 to TRBJ2-3; 13 bases align to TRBD2. The CDR3 extends over 18 amino acids. Germline loops: CDR1 LNHDA, CDR2 SQIVND (reference sequence). V lost 6 bases to trimming and J lost 1 base; unmatched junction nucleotides: 10. CDR3 in amino acids: CASSKTSGRPTGTDTQYF. The CDR3 DNA reads TGTGCCAGTAGCAAGACTAGCGGGAGGCCCACGGGCACAGATACGCAGTATTTT.

Regarding this clone: The sample holds other DNA sequences that translate to the same CDR3. The chain employs TRBV20-1 and TRBJ1-1; D gene ambiguous. Germline CDR1 and CDR2: DFQATT and SNEGSKA (reference sequence). V was trimmed by 0 bases and J by 8 bases, leaving 7 bases between them. The CDR3 loop spans 11 amino acids. For the CDR3, the DNA is TGCAGTGCTAGAGATCTACCAGAAGCTTTCTTT. Protein product: CSARDLPEAFF.

The chain uses TRBV7-2 and TRBJ2-1; no reliable D call. Germline V lookup: CDR1 SGHTA, CDR2 FQGNSA. This CDR3 has 15 amino acids. Trimming took 2 bases from V and 5 from J, leaving 13 bases between them. CDR3 bases: TGTGCCAGCAGCTTATCCGTGAGTCTCGACAATGAGCAGTTCTTC. Protein sequence: CASSLSVSLDNEQFF.

This clone showed up just once. This rearrangement joins TRBV27 to TRBJ2-1; 9 positions agree with TRBD2. V gave up 8 bases and J gave up 8 bases; unmatched junction bases: 19. Germline V gene lookup returns CDR1 MNHEY and CDR2 SMNVEV (reference sequence). The CDR3 has 17 amino acids. Written as DNA, the CDR3 is TGTGCCAGCGCTTCGGTGGTTCTAGCGGGAAAAAGTCATGAGCAGTTCTTC. Translation gives CASASVVLAGKSHEQFF.

V gene TRBV7-2 combines with J gene TRBJ1-5, with D unclear. The CDR3 extends over 14 amino acids. Trimming removed 1 base at V and 4 bases at J, with 8 bases between. From germline, CDR1 is SGHTA and CDR2 FQGNSA. The CDR3 nucleotides read TGTGCCAGCAGCTTAGTACAGAATAATCAGCCCCAGCATTTT. Its translation: CASSLVQNNQPQHF.

The J gene is TRBJ2-1, the V gene TRBV15; D not resolved. CDR1 and CDR2 from the germline V gene are LNHNV and YYDKDF (reference sequence). The CDR3 length is 15 residues. Trimming shortened V by 0 bases and J by 0 bases, and 6 bases separated the two germline ends. The CDR3 nucleotides are TGTGCCACCAGCAGAGAGGCCTCCTCCTACAATGAGCAGTTCTTC. Protein product: CATSREASSYNEQFF.

Concerning this clone: This same CDR3 is encoded by further DNA sequences in the sample. The chain links TRBV7-2 to TRBJ2-3; D gene uncertain. The CDR3 is made up of 12 amino acids. In germline, CDR1 is SGHTA, CDR2 FQGNSA. V was clipped by 3 bases and J by 6 bases, with 7 bases between them. The chain's CDR3 is CASSLGLDTQYF. CDR3 DNA: TGTGCCAGCAGCTTGGGCCTTGATACGCAGTATTTT.

The chain links TRBV5-1 to TRBJ2-5; possible D gene TRBD1, 6 bases. V was clipped by 4 bases and J by 5 bases, with 21 bases between them. Germline V gives CDR1 SGHRS, CDR2 YFSETQ. The length of the CDR3 is 16 residues. CDR3 sequence reads: CASSLGPDRSGETQYF. DNA for the CDR3: TGCGCCAGCAGCCTGGGGCCCGACAGGTCAGGTGAGACCCAGTACTTC. Combining the CDR3 with reference TRBV5-1 and TRBJ2-5 gives the whole variable domain KAGVTQTPRYLIKTRGQQVTLSCSPISGHRSVSWYQQTPGQGLQFLFEYFSETQRNKGNFPGRFSGRQFSNSRSEMNVSTLELGDSALYLCASSLGPDRSGETQYFGPGTRLLVL.

This clone was seen only once. V is TRBV30 and J is TRBJ2-5, with TRBD1 identical over 8 bases. The CDR3 totals 14 residues. CDR1 is GTSNPN, CDR2 SVGIG, per germline (reference sequence). With 0 bases clipped from V and 4 bases from J, the junction kept 4 bases outside the gene matches. Here the CDR3 reads CAWSVDRGRETQYF. CDR3 in DNA: TGTGCCTGGAGTGTAGACAGGGGAAGAGAGACCCAGTACTTC.

V gene TRBV7-3 combines with J gene TRBJ1-1; D is perhaps TRBD1 (5 bases). V lost 5 bases to trimming and J lost 1 base, with 20 bases between them. Per germline, CDR1 SGHTA and CDR2 FQGTGA. The CDR3 length is 17 residues. CDR3 amino acids: CASSLNPRGGTNTEAFF. CDR3 in DNA: TGTGCCAGCAGCCTAAACCCTCGAGGAGGGACGAACACTGAAGCTTTCTTT.

The J gene is TRBJ1-6, the V gene TRBV11-2; D is uncertain. The CDR3 is 14 amino acids. Germline V lookup: CDR1 SGHAT, CDR2 FQNNGV. Between the trimmed V and J ends, which lost 0 bases and 11 bases, there was a span of 11 bases. As DNA, the CDR3 is TGTGCCAGCAGCTTAGATCCCACAGTCCCACCCCTCCACTTT. Its translation: CASSLDPTVPPLHF. The full variable domain, its missing parts supplied by reference TRBV11-2 and TRBJ1-6, is EAGVAQSPRYKIIEKRQSVAFWCNPISGHATLYWYQQILGQGPKLLIQFQNNGVVDDSQLPKDRFSAERLKGVDSTLKIQPAKLEDSAVYLCASSLDPTVPPLHFGNGTRLTVT.

This clone appeared once. This sequence joins TRBV27 and TRBJ2-7; possibly TRBD1 for D (5 bases). There are 13 residues in the CDR3. CDR1 is MNHEY, CDR2 SMNVEV, per germline (reference sequence). Trimming left V 8 bases short and J 0 bases short, with 11 bases between. This CDR3 is CASQGFDSYEQYF. In nucleotides, the CDR3 is TGTGCCAGCCAGGGATTTGACTCCTACGAGCAGTACTTC.

Comments on this clone: Different DNA sequences within this sample yield the same CDR3. The chain uses TRBV2 and TRBJ2-7; 7 bases match TRBD1. Germline CDR1 reads SNHLY; CDR2 reads FYNNEI. The V gene end was trimmed by 4 bases and the J gene end by 4 bases; junction bases not matched to a gene: 1. CDR3 length: 12 amino acids. The CDR3 DNA follows: TGTGCCAGCAGTGGACAGGGATACGAGCAGTACTTC. Protein: CASSGQGYEQYF.